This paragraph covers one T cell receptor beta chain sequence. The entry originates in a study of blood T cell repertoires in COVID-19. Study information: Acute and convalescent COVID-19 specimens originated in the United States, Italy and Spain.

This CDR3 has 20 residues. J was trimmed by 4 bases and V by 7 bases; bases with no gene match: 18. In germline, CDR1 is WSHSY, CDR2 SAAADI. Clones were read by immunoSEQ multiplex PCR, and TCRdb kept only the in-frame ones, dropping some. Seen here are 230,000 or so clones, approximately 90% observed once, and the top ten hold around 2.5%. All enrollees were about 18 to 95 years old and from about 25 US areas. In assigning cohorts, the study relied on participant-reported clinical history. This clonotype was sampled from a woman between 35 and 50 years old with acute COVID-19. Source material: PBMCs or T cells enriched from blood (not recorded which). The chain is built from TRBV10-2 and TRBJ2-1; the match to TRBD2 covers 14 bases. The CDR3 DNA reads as TGCGCCAGCACTGCGGGGGGACAGGGACTAGCGGGAGAGAAATACAATGAGCAGTTCTTC. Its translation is CASTAGGQGLAGEKYNEQFF.